A single count supports the clone carrying this T cell receptor (beta chain). Its antigen is unknown. The sample is drawn from a study of cytomegalovirus exposure and HLA in healthy donors. Study context: Unique TCRs from HLA-typed donors, around 79 million of them, were held in an early data release. Study-wide findings and caveats: Some segments of the V type, notably TRBV6-2 and TRBV6-3, were excluded as indistinguishable. In vitro data verified a few CMV-associated chains as specific for CMV antigens. A later analysis appeared to link common viral pathogens to several of the most significant clusters.

PCR amplification relied on 60 Vbeta primers (plus 13 Jbeta primers). Sequenced by immunoSEQ multiplex PCR; TCRdb stores in-frame clones only, minus some. The sample has roughly 170,000 clones, under 90% seen once. V lost 3 bases and J 1 base, leaving 10 bases between the germline ends. CDR1 and CDR2 (germline): MDHEN, SYDVKM. The CDR3 contains 14 residues. The clonotype originates from a male donor in good health and CMV-seronegative. The chain employs TRBV28 and TRBJ2-7; tentatively, D is TRBD1 (5 bases). The sample comprised PBMCs. CDR3 nucleotides: TGTGCCAGCAGTTTTCCAGGGAAGTCCTACGAGCAGTACTTC. Encoded protein: CASSFPGKSYEQYF.